Described below is a single T cell receptor beta chain sequence and its context. Antigen: not known. The CDR3 contains 17 residues. Trimming pared 3 bases from V and 1 base from J, leaving 18 bases between. CDR1 is SEHNR and CDR2 is FQNEAQ in the germline V gene (reference sequence). The data were obtained in a study of radiation and T cells in renal cell carcinoma. Time point: blood 2 weeks post-SBRT. Treatment in this sample: 15 Gy SBRT to primary tumor, nephrectomy 4 weeks later. Radiation-treated patients gave blood at baseline, week 2 and week 4. Sequencing was performed with immunoSEQ multiplex PCR; in TCRdb, only in-frame clones are kept and a portion is missing. The table shows roughly 60,000 clones, with just over 75% occurring only once. Whole-study findings and limits: Baseline intratumoral clonotype presence is unknown without pretreatment biopsies. Top tumor clonotypes rose in blood 2 weeks post-radiation, then contracted.

The chain recombines TRBV7-9 with TRBJ2-5; the D gene is possibly TRBD1 (5 bases). The starting material was blood, obtained from a patient whose treatment included radiotherapy and nephrectomy. The receptor comes from a man between 60 and 75 years old with renal cell carcinoma. DNA for the CDR3: TGTGCCAGCAGCTTTCCTCTTTCAGGGTTCACCCAAGAGACCCAGTACTTC. It yields the protein CASSFPLSGFTQETQYF.